In its sample, the clone carrying this T cell receptor beta chain was seen a few times. The antigen remains unidentified. The libraries were made with immunoSEQ v3.0 at survey level. The repertoire was sequenced with immunoSEQ multiplex PCR; TCRdb's copy has only in-frame clones and lacks some. The sample lists more than 30,000 clones; roughly 80% were seen once. Sampling of each donor yielded at least one pre-ART PBMC sample and at least two post-ART PBMC samples. The record originates from a study of long-term antiretroviral therapy in people with HIV. Study conclusions and caveats: Diversity increased after ART yet remained lower than in transplant donor controls. Whereas controls had wider CDR3 length ranges, HIV repertoires had narrower ones.

Germline CDR1 is MDHEN and CDR2 is SYDVKM. Germline trimming cut 5 bases from V and 4 bases from J; bases unmatched to any gene: 7. This CDR3 has 14 amino acids. The origin of this receptor is a man between 18 and 29 years old with HIV. The sequenced sample was unsorted PBMCs, obtained 0.4 years before starting antiretroviral therapy. The rearrangement joins TRBV28 to TRBJ1-2; 7 bases are a match to TRBD1. This chain's CDR3 is CASSTTGTAYGYTF. CDR3 sequence (DNA): TGTGCCAGCAGTACAACCGGGACAGCCTATGGCTACACCTTC.